The rows below give T cell receptor beta chains drawn from one sample of a study of blood T cell repertoires in COVID-19. Here immunoSEQ multiplex PCR was the method, and the copy in TCRdb shows in-frame clones only, minus some. This repertoire shows roughly 200,000 clones, about nine tenths found once; its top ten account for roughly 1.2%. Sequenced sample: PBMCs or T cells enriched from blood (not recorded which). All receptors come from a man in his thirties or forties who had recovered from COVID-19. CDR3s include the opening cysteine and the closing phenylalanine or tryptophan. D genes are given only for firm matches. Some rows mark clone size as missing; the rest say once, few, many or name a class of expanded clone.

TRBJ1-6	NA	TRBV6-6	NA	TGTGCCAGCAGTCTGACCGGGACAAGTCGCGGGAGCTCCTATAATTCACCCCTCCACTTT	CASSLTGTSRGSSYNSPLHF
TRBJ1-2	TRBD1	TRBV25-1	NA	TGTGCCAGCAGTGAGGGACAGGGCTCGGGCTACACCTTC	CASSEGQGSGYTF
TRBJ2-7	NA	TRBV28	NA	TGTGCCAGCAGTCCCACGACAGGATACTACGAGCAGTACTTC	CASSPTTGYYEQYF
TRBJ2-1	NA	TRBV2	NA	TGTGCCAGCAGTGAACAGGGGACTGAGCAGTTCTTC	CASSEQGTEQFF
TRBJ2-1	NA	TRBV9	NA	TGTGCCAGCAGCATACAAACTAGTTATGAGCAGTTCTTC	CASSIQTSYEQFF
TRBJ2-3	TRBD2	TRBV5-1	NA	TGCGCCAGCAGCTTGGGGCGTTGGCGGACTAGCGGGAGCGTGGAAACAGATACGCAGTATTTT	CASSLGRWRTSGSVETDTQYF
TRBJ1-2	TRBD1	TRBV5-1	NA	TGCGCCAGCAGCCCGGGACAGTTAGCTAACTATGGCTACACCTTC	CASSPGQLANYGYTF
TRBJ2-7	TRBD2	TRBV7-2	NA	TGTGCCAGCAGCTTAGATGGACTAGCGGGGGCCTACGAGCAGTACTTC	CASSLDGLAGAYEQYF
TRBJ1-2	TRBD1	TRBV27	NA	TGTGCCAGCAGTACAACAGGGGTTTTTAGCTATGGCTACACCTTC	CASSTTGVFSYGYTF
TRBJ2-5	TRBD2	TRBV7-9	NA	TGTGCCAGCAGCTTACCGGGACTAGCGGGAGAGACCCAGTACTTC	CASSLPGLAGETQYF
TRBJ2-5	TRBD1	TRBV27	NA	TGTGCCAGCAGTTTAACAGGGGGGGAGACCCAGTACTTC	CASSLTGGETQYF
TRBJ2-5	TRBD2	TRBV5-8	NA	TGTGCCAGCAGCCCAGCTCGGCCGTCTAGCGGGATCCAAGAGACCCAGTACTTC	CASSPARPSSGIQETQYF
TRBJ2-2	NA	TRBV27	few	TGTGCCAGCAGGAGTCTCGGGGAGCTGTTTTTT	CASRSLGELFF
TRBJ2-7	NA	TRBV6-2/TRBV6-3	NA	TGTGCCAGCAGTTACTCGTACAGGGTGTCCTACGAGCAGTACTTC	CASSYSYRVSYEQYF
TRBJ2-7	TRBD1	TRBV28	NA	TGTGCCAGCAGTCCCCAGGGGGTTGACTACGAGCAGTACTTC	CASSPQGVDYEQYF
TRBJ1-2	NA	TRBV5-1	NA	TGCGCCAGCAGCTTGGCCGGTACAGGGCACACCTTC	CASSLAGTGHTF
TRBJ2-1	TRBD2	TRBV20-1	few	TGCAGTGCTAGTCGCCGGGAGGGGAACAATGAGCAGTTCTTC	CSASRREGNNEQFF
TRBJ1-2	NA	TRBV18	once	TGTGCCAGCTCACGGTCGCAGGCTTGGGATGGCTACACCTTC	CASSRSQAWDGYTF
TRBJ2-7	TRBD1	TRBV30	NA	TGTGCCTGGGGGACAGGTACCGGGGAGCAGTACTTC	CAWGTGTGEQYF